This T cell receptor (beta chain) was identified in a study of Ad26.COV2.S vaccination and SARS-CoV-2 variants. Noted treatment: approximately 18 received Ad26.COV2.S at low or high dose, single or two shots; about 5 received placebo; per-sample allocation not given. Sampling happened 63 days after the first vaccine or placebo injection. The table came from immunoSEQ multiplex PCR; TCRdb's copy has only in-frame clones and leaves some out. The sample lists about 680,000 clones, more than 70% occurring once. Trimming pared 3 bases from V and 7 bases from J, leaving 12 bases between. In germline, CDR1 is SEHNR, CDR2 FQNEAQ (reference sequence). The CDR3 is 14 residues long.

This TCR derives from a person aged 18-65 years who received the Ad26.COV2.S COVID-19 vaccine or a placebo. This chain joins TRBV7-9 and TRBJ1-4; D uncertain. The material was peripheral blood, obtained in a trial of Ad26.COV2.S vaccine versus placebo. CDR3 sequence reads: CASSFEDVTEKLFF. As DNA, the CDR3 is TGTGCCAGCAGCTTTGAGGACGTCACTGAAAAACTGTTTTTT.